This TCR beta chain was sequenced for a study of T cell responses to AZD1222 COVID-19 vaccine. General study findings and limits: Across spike, vaccine-associated CD4 TCRs were found, dominant at 160-218 and 743-854. Unmutated variant regions reportedly attract nearly half of all spike-specific TCRs. Only 5 or 6 people who got AZD1222 tested seropositive at baseline. Donor demographics were predominantly white British with a female majority; clonal diversity may be underestimated.

The table came from immunoSEQ multiplex PCR; TCRdb's copy has only in-frame clones and leaves some out. Among 120,000 or so clones listed, around 92% were seen once. With 5 bases clipped from V and 2 bases from J, the junction kept 15 bases outside the gene matches. This CDR3 contains 18 residues. Germline CDR1 SGHVS, CDR2 FQNEAQ. With respect to this clone: The antigen is not known.

V and J are TRBV7-8 and TRBJ2-3; 8 positions agree with TRBD2. Material: peripheral blood, obtained on day 0 of AZD1222 vaccination. This clonotype was sampled from an adult in good health. This CDR3 reads CASSQRESHYFDTDTQYF. For the CDR3, the DNA is TGTGCCAGCAGCCAGCGGGAGTCCCACTACTTTGACACAGATACGCAGTATTTT.